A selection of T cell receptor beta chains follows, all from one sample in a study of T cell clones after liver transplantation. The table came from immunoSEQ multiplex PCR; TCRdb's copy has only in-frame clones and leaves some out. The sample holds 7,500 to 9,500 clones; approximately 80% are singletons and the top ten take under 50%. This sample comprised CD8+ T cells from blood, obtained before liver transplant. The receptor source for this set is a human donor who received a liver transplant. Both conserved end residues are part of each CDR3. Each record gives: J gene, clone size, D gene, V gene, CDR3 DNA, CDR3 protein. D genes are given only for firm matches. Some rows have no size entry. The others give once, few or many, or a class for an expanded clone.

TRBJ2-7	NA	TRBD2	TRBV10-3	TGTGCCATCAGTGAGCCCGGGACTAGCTACGAGCAGTACTTC	CAISEPGTSYEQYF
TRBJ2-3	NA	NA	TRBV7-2	TGTGCCAGCAGCTTATCTAGCGCTAGCACAGATACGCAGTATTTT	CASSLSSASTDTQYF
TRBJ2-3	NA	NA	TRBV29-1	TGCAGTGCCCCTGGGGCAGGGGAGTGGGCAGATACGCAGTATTTT	CSAPGAGEWADTQYF
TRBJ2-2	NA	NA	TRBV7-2	TGTGCCAGCAGCCCAAACACCGGGGAGCTGTTTTTT	CASSPNTGELFF
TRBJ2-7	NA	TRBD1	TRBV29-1	TGCAGCGTTGAAGATTGGGGACAGGGAAGCTACGAGCAGTACTTC	CSVEDWGQGSYEQYF
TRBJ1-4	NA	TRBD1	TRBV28	TGTGCCAGCAGTTTAAAAGGGGGCTTTAATGAAAAACTGTTTTTT	CASSLKGGFNEKLFF
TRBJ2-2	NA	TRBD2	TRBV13	TGTGCCAGCAGCGCGGGACTAGCTTCGAACACCGGGGAGCTGTTTTTT	CASSAGLASNTGELFF
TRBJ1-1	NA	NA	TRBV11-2	TGTGCCACCGAGGAGGGTCTGAACACTGAAGCTTTCTTT	CATEEGLNTEAFF
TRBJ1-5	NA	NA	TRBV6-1	TGTGCCAGCAGTGGTAGTCGGGGCAATCAGCCCCAGCATTTT	CASSGSRGNQPQHF
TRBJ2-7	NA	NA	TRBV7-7	TGTGCTAGCAGCTTAGAGCACTCCTACGAGCAGTACTTC	CASSLEHSYEQYF
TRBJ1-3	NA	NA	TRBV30	TGTGCCTGGAGCCGTAAGATCAGTGGAAACACCATATATTTT	CAWSRKISGNTIYF
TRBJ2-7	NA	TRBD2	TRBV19	TGTGCCAGTAGTATTGGGGGGGGCTCCTACGAGCAGTACTTC	CASSIGGGSYEQYF
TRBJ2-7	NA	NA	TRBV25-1	TGTGCCATTCTAGCTGCCCCCTACGAGCAGTACTTC	CAILAAPYEQYF
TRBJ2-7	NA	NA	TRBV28	TGTGCCAGCAGTTCATATTTGGGAACAGGGTACGAGCAGTACTTC	CASSSYLGTGYEQYF
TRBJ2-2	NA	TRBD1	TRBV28	TGTGCCAGCAGGCAAGCTGGGACAGGGGATGGCACCGGGGAGCTGTTTTTT	CASRQAGTGDGTGELFF
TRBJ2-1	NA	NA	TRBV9	TGTGCCAGCAGCGCCGCGGGGACTCTCTACAATGAGCAGTTCTTC	CASSAAGTLYNEQFF
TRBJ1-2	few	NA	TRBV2	TGTGCCAGCAGTGAAAGGTCAGACAGCGATGGCTACACCTTC	CASSERSDSDGYTF
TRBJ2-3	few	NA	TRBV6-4	TGTGCCAGCAGTGGGACAAACACAGATACGCAGTATTTT	CASSGTNTDTQYF
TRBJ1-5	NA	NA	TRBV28	TGTGCCAGCCGGGACACATATAGCAATCAGCCCCAGCATTTT	CASRDTYSNQPQHF
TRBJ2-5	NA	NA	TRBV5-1	TGCGCCAGCAGCTTGGGGGCGGAGACCCAGTACTTC	CASSLGAETQYF
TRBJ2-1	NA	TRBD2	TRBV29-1	TGCAGCGTTGGAAGCGGGGAAGACCATGAGCAGTTCTTC	CSVGSGEDHEQFF
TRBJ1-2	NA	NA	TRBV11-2	TGTGCCAGCAGTCACGGGGATTATGGCTACACCTTC	CASSHGDYGYTF
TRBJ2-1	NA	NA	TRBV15	TGTGCCACCAGCAGATCTCGGGCCCCGGGGTACAATGAGCAGTTCTTC	CATSRSRAPGYNEQFF
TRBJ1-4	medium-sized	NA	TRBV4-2	TGTGCCAGCAGCCACCCCGTTATTACAACTAATGAAAAACTGTTTTTT	CASSHPVITTNEKLFF
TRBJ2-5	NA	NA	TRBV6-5	TGTGCCAGCAGTTACGCCGCGGGCCAAGAGACCCAGTACTTC	CASSYAAGQETQYF
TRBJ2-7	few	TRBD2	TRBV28	TGTGCCAGCAGTTTGGGAGGGGCGGGCTACGAGCAGTACTTC	CASSLGGAGYEQYF
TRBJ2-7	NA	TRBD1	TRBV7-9	TGTGCCAGCAGTTCGAGACAGGGGACCTACGAGCAGTACTTC	CASSSRQGTYEQYF
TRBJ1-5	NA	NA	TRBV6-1	TGTGCCAGCAGTGAAAGCCGCGGGGCAGGGCGCAATCAGCCCCAGCATTTT	CASSESRGAGRNQPQHF
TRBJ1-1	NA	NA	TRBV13	TGTGCCAGCAGCTTAGGGGCAGGGGAAGGTACTGAAGCTTTCTTT	CASSLGAGEGTEAFF
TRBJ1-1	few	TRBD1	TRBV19	TGTGCCAGTACCCCAAGAGGGACAGCTGGCACTGAAGCTTTCTTT	CASTPRGTAGTEAFF
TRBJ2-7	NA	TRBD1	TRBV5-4	TGTGCCAGCAGCGGAACGACAGGGGACGTCTACGAGCAGTACTTC	CASSGTTGDVYEQYF
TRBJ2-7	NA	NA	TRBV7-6	TGTGCCAGCAGCTTAAACAGGAACGAGCAGTACTTC	CASSLNRNEQYF
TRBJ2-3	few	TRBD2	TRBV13	TGTGCCAGCAGTGCTTCACTAGCGGGGGCGGCAGATACGCAGTATTTT	CASSASLAGAADTQYF
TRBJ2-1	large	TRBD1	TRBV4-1	TGCGCCAGCAGCCAGGAGACAGGGGATACTGAGCAGTTCTTC	CASSQETGDTEQFF
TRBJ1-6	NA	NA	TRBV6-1	TGTGCCAGCGAGGACGGGCACAGGGCGGATTCACCCCTCCACTTT	CASEDGHRADSPLHF
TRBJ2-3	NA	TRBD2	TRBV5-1	TGCGCCAGCAGTTTCGGGACTAGCGCGGCAGATACGCAGTATTTT	CASSFGTSAADTQYF
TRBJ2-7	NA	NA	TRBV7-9	TGTGCCAGCAGCTTCGCCCCGGGGAGTCCCTCCTACGAGCAGTACTTC	CASSFAPGSPSYEQYF
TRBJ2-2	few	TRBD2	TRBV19	TGTGCCAGTTCCGGGACCAGGGAGGGTTGGTTCTCCGGGGAGCTGTTTTTT	CASSGTREGWFSGELFF
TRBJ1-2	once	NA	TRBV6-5	TGTGCCAGCAGTCGGGGGGACGTCCTCTATGGCTACACCTTC	CASSRGDVLYGYTF
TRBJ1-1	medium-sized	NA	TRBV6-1	TGTGCCAGCAGTGAAGGGAGGAACACTGAAGCTTTCTTT	CASSEGRNTEAFF
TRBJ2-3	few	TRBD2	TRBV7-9	TGTGCCAGCAGCCCCGTAGTATCGCAGCGGGGTGATACGCAGTATTTT	CASSPVVSQRGDTQYF
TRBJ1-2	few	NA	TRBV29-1	TGCAGCGTTGAGGAGGACTTCTCTTTGGACTATGGCTACACCTTC	CSVEEDFSLDYGYTF
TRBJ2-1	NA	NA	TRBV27	TGTGCCAGCAGTTTACGGGACATCTCCTACAATGAGCAGTTCTTC	CASSLRDISYNEQFF